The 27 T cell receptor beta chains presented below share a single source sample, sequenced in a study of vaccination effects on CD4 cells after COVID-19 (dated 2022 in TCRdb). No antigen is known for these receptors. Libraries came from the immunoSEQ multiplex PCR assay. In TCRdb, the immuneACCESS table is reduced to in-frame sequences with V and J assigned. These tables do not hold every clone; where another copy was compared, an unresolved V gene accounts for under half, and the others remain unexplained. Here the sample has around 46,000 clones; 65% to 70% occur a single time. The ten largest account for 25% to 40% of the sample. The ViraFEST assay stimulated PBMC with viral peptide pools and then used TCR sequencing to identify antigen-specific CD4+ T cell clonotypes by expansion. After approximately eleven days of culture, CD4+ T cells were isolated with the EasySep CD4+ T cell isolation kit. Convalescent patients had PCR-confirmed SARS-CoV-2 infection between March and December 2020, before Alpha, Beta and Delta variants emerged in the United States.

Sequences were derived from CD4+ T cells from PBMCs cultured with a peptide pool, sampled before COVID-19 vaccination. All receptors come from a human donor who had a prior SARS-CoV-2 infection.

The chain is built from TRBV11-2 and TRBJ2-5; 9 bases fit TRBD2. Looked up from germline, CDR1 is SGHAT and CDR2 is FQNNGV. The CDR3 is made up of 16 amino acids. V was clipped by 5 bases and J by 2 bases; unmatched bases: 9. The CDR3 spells CASSITLAGGQETQYF. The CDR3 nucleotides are TGTGCCAGCAGCATAACATTGGCGGGGGGGCAAGAGACCCAGTACTTC. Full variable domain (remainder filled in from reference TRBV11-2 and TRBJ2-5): EAGVAQSPRYKIIEKRQSVAFWCNPISGHATLYWYQQILGQGPKLLIQFQNNGVVDDSQLPKDRFSAERLKGVDSTLKIQPAKLEDSAVYLCASSITLAGGQETQYFGPGTRLLVL.

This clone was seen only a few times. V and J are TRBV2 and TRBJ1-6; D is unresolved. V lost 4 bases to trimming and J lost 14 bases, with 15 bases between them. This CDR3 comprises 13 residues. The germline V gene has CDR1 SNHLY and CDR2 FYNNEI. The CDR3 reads CASSGSWTGTLHF. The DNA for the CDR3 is TGTGCCAGCAGTGGCTCTTGGACCGGGACCCTCCACTTT.

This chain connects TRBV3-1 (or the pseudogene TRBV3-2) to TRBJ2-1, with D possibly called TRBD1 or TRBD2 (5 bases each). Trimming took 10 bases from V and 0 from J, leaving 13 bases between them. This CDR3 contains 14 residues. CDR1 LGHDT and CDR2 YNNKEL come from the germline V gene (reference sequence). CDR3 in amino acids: CATGHGSSYNEQFF. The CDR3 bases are TGTGCCACGGGGCACGGAAGCTCCTACAATGAGCAGTTCTTC.

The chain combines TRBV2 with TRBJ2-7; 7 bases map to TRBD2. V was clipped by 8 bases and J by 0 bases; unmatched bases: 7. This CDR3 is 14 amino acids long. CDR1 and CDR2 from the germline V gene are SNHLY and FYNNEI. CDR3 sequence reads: CASGLERVSYEQYF. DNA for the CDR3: TGTGCCAGCGGACTAGAACGTGTCTCCTACGAGCAGTACTTC.

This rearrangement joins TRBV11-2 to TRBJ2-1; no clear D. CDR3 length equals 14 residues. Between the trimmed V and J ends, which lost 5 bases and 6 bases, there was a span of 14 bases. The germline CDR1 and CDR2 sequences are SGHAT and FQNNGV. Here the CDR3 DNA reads TGTGCCAGCAGCCCAGAACCGATGGGCAATGAGCAGTTCTTC. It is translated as CASSPEPMGNEQFF.

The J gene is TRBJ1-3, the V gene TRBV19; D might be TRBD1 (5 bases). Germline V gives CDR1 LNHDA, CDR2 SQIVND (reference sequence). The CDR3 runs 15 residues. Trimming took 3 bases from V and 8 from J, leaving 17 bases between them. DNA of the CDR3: TGTGCCAGTAGTATTTTTACGGGGCGGCGGGACACCATATATTTT. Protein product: CASSIFTGRRDTIYF. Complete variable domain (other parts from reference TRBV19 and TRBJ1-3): DGGITQSPKYLFRKEGQNVTLSCEQNLNHDAMYWYRQDPGQGLRLIYYSQIVNDFQKGDIAEGYSVSREKKESFPLTVTSAQKNPTAFYLCASSIFTGRRDTIYFGEGSWLTVV.

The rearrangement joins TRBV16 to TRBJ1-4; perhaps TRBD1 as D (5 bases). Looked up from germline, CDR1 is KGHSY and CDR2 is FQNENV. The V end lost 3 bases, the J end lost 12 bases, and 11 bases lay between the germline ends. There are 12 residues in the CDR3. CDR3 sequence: CASSQRGSELFF. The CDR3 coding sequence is TGTGCCAGCAGCCAGAGGGGAAGCGAACTGTTTTTT. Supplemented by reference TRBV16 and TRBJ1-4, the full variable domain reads GEEVAQTPKHLVRGEGQKAKLYCAPIKGHSYVFWYQQVLKNEFKFLISFQNENVFDETGMPKERFSAKCLPNSPCSLEIQATKLEDSAVYFCASSQRGSELFFGSGTQLSVL.

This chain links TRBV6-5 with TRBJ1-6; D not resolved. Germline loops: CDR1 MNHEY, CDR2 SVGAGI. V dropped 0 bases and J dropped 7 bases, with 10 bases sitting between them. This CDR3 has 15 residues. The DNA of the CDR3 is TGTGCCAGCAGTTACTCGGAGACGATAAATTCACCCCTCCACTTT. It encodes CASSYSETINSPLHF.

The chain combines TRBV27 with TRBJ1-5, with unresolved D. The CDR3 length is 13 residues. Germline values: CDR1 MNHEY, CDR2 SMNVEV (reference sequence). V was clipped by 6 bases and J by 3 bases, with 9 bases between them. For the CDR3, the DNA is TGTGCCAGCAGAGACCAGGTCAATCAGCCCCAGCATTTT. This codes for CASRDQVNQPQHF.

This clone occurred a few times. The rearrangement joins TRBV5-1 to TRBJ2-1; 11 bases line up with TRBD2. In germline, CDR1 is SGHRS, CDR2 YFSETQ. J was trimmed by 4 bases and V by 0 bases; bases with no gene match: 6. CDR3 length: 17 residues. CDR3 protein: CASSLEHLAGGYNEQFF. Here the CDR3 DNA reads TGCGCCAGCAGCTTGGAACATCTAGCGGGAGGATACAATGAGCAGTTCTTC.

CDR3 in amino acids: CAWTPGYEGNTIYF. CDR3 sequence (DNA): TGTGCCTGGACCCCAGGGTATGAAGGAAACACCATATATTTT. The chain recombines TRBV30 with TRBJ1-3; a weak D match, TRBD1 (5 bases). Germline V gives CDR1 GTSNPN, CDR2 SVGIG (reference sequence). The CDR3 has 14 residues. With 4 bases removed from V and 4 bases from J, the gap between germline ends came to 14 bases.

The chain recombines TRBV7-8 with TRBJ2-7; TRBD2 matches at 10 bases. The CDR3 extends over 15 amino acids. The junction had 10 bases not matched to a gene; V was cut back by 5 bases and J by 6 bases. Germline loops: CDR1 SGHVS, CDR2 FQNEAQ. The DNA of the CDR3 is TGTGCCAGCAGCGAGTTAGCGGGGGGAGCATTCGAGCAGTACTTC. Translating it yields CASSELAGGAFEQYF.

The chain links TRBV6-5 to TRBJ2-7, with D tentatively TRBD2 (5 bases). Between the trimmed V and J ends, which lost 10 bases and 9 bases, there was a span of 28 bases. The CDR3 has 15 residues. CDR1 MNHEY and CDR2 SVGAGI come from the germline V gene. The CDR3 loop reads CATTYSREHGWGQYF. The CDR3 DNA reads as TGTGCCACCACCTACTCCCGGGAACATGGGTGGGGGCAGTACTTC.

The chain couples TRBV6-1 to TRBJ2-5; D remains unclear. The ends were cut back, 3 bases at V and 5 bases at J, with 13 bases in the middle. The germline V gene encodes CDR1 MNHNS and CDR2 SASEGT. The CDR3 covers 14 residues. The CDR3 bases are TGTGCCAGCAGTGATTCGGCTGGGAAGGAGACCCAGTACTTC. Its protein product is CASSDSAGKETQYF.

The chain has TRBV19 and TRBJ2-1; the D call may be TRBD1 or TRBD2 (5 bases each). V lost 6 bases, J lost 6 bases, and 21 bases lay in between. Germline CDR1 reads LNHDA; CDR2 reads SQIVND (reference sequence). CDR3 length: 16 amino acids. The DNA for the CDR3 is TGTGCCAGTAGGGGGGTACGACCCCAGTCAGGCAATGAGCAGTTCTTC. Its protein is CASRGVRPQSGNEQFF.

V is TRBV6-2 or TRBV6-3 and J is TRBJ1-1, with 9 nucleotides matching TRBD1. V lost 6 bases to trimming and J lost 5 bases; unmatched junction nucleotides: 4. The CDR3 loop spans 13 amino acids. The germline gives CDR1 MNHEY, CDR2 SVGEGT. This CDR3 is CASSGTGRTEAFF. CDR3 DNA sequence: TGTGCCAGCAGCGGGACAGGGCGTACTGAAGCTTTCTTT.

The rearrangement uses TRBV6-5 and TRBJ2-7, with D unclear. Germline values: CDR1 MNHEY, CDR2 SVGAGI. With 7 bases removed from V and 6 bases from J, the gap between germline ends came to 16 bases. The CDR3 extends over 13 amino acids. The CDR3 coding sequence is TGTGCCAGCATGAGGTACGCGGCCCGCGAGCAGTACTTC. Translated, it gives CASMRYAAREQYF.

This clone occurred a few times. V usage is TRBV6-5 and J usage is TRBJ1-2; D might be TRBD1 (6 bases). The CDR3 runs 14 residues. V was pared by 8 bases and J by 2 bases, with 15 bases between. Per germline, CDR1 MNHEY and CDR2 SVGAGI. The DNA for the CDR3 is TGTGCCAGCGGGAAAGGTACAGGGAACTATGGCTACACCTTC. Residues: CASGKGTGNYGYTF.

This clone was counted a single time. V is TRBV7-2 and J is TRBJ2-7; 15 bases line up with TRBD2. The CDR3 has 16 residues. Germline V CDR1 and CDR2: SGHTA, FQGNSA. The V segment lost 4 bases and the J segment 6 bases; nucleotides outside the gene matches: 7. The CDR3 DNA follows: TGTGCCAGCAGCTGGAAGCCGGGACTAGCGGGAGGCGAGCAGTACTTC. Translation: CASSWKPGLAGGEQYF.

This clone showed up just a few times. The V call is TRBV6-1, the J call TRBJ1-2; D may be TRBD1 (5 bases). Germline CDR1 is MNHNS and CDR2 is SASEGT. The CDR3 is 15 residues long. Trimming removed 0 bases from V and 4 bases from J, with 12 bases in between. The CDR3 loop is CASSEAAGRFYGYTF. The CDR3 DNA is TGTGCCAGCAGTGAAGCGGCAGGGAGATTCTATGGCTACACCTTC.

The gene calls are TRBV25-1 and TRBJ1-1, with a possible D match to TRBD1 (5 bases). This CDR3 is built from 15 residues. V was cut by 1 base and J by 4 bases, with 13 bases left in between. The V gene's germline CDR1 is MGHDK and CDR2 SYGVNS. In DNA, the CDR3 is TGTGCCAGCAGTGAATTGTGGGCAGGGCGCACTGAAGCTTTCTTT. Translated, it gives CASSELWAGRTEAFF.

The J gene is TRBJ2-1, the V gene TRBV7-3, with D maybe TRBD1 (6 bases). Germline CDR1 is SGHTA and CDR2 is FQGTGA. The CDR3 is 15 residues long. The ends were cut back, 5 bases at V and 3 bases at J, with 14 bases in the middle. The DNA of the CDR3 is TGTGCCAGCAGCCCCCAGGGGCGCTTCTACAATGAGCAGTTCTTC. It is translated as CASSPQGRFYNEQFF.

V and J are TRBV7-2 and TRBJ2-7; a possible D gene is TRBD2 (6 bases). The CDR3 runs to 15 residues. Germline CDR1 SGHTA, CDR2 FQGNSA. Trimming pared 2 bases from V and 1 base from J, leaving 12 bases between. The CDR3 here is CASSLRGSSSYEQYF. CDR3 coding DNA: TGTGCCAGCAGCTTACGGGGGTCCTCTTCCTACGAGCAGTACTTC.

The CDR3 reads CASRPTRGGTENSPLHF. The CDR3 coding sequence is TGCGCCAGCAGACCGACCAGGGGAGGCACAGAGAATTCACCCCTCCACTTT. The chain carries TRBV5-1 and TRBJ1-6; D perhaps matches TRBD1 (6 bases). This CDR3 spans 17 amino acids. The germline V gene encodes CDR1 SGHRS and CDR2 YFSETQ. V was trimmed by 5 bases and J by 7 bases, leaving 22 bases between them.

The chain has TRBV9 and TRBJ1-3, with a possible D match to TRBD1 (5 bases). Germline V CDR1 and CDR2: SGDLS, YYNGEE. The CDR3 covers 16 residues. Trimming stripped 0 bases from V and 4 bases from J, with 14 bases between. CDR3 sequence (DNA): TGTGCCAGCAGCGTAGCGGCAGGGAAGCGCGGAAACACCATATATTTT. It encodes CASSVAAGKRGNTIYF.

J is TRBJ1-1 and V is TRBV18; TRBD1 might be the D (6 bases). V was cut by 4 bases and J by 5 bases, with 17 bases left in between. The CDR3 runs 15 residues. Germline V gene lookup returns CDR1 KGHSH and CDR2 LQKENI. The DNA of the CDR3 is TGTGCCAGCTCACGCCACCCGACAGGCGAGACTGAAGCTTTCTTT. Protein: CASSRHPTGETEAFF. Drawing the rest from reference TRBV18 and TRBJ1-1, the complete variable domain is NAGVMQNPRHLVRRRGQEARLRCSPMKGHSHVYWYRQLPEEGLKFMVYLQKENIIDESGMPKERFSAEFPKEGPSILRIQQVVRGDSAAYFCASSRHPTGETEAFFGQGTRLTVV.

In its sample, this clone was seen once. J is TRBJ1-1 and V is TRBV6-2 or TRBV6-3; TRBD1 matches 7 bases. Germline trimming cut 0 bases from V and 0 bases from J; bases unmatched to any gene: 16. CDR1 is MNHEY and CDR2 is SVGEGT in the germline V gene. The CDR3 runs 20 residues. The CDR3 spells CASSYSTDQDRDFMNTEAFF. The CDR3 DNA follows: TGTGCCAGCAGTTACTCGACAGATCAAGACAGGGACTTCATGAACACTGAAGCTTTCTTT.